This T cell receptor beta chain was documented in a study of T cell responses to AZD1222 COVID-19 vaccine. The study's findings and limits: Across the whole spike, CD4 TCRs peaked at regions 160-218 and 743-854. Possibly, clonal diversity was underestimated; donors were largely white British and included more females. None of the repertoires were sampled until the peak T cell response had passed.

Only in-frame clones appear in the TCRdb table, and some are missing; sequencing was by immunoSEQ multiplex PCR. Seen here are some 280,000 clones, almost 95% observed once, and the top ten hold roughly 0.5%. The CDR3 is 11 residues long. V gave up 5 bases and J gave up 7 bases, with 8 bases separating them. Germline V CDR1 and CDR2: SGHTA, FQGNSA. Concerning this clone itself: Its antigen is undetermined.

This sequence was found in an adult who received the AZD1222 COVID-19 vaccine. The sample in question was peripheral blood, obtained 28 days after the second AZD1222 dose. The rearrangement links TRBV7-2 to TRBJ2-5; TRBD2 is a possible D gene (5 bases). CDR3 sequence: CASSQSGTQYF. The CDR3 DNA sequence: TGTGCCAGCAGCCAGAGCGGGACCCAGTACTTC.